The clone carrying this TCR beta chain was seen a single time. Antigen unknown. Unique molecular identifiers featured in how the TCRbeta library was prepared. TCRdb called the PCR reads again in MiXCR, with one record for every CDR3 protein. The table shows approximately 130,000 distinct CDR3 sequences, with about 9.9% occurring only once. This sample was taken from a study of T-cell reconstitution after alpha-beta-depleted transplantation in children. Study observations and caveats: Diversity of TCRbeta at day 60 was high in some patients, arising from surviving recipient T cells and thymic progenitors. Roughly two months post-transplant, alpha-beta T cells reportedly originated from several hundred graft clones that had expanded. At one year after transplant, newly produced T cells mostly accounted for T-cell counts and diversity.

The CDR3 totals 14 residues. The V and J ends lost 2 bases and 3 bases, in that order; junction bases with no gene match: 6. From germline, CDR1 is GTSNPN and CDR2 SVGIG (reference sequence). Sequenced material: PBMCs, mostly from graft donor cells, taken 180 days after TCRalphabeta/CD19-depleted stem cell transplant. This TCR was recovered from a girl less than two years old who had a stem cell transplant for combined immunodeficiency, so the T cells may come from the graft donor. The J gene is TRBJ2-7, the V gene TRBV30, with 8 bases matching TRBD1. The CDR3 here is CAWSFTGGGYEQYF. The CDR3 bases are TGTGCCTGGAGTTTCACAGGGGGTGGCTACGAGCAGTACTTC.